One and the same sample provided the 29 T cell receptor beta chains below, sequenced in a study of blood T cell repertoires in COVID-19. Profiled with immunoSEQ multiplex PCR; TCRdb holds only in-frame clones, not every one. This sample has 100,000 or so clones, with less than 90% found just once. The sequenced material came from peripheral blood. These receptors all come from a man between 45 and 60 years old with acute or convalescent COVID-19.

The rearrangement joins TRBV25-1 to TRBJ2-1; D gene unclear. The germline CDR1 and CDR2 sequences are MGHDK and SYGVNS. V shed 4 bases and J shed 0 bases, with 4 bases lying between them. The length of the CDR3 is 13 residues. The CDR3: CASSGGSYNEQFF. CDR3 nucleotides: TGTGCCAGCAGTGGAGGCTCCTACAATGAGCAGTTCTTC.

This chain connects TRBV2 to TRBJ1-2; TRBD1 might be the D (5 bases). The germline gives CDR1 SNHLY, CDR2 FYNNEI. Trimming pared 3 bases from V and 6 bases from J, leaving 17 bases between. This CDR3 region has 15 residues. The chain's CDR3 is CASSEQGQGSDGYTF. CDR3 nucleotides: TGTGCCAGCAGTGAGCAGGGTCAGGGCAGTGATGGCTACACCTTC.

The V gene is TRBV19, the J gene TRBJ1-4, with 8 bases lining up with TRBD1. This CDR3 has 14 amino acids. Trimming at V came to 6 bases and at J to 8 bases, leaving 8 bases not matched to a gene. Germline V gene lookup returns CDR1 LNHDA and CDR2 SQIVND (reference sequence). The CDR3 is CASRSGGAGEKLFF. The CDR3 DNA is TGTGCCAGTAGGTCAGGGGGCGCGGGCGAAAAACTGTTTTTT.

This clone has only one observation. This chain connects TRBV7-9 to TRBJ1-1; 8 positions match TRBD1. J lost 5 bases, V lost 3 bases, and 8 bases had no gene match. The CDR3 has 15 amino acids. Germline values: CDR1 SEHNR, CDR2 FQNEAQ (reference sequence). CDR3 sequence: CASSFLQGAGTEAFF. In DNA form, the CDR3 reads TGTGCCAGCAGCTTTTTGCAGGGGGCGGGAACTGAAGCTTTCTTT.

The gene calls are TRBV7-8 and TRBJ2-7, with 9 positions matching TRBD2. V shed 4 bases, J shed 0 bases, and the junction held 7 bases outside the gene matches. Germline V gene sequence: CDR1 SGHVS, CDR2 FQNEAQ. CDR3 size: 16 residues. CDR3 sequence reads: CASSSVAGVTSYEQYF. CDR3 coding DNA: TGTGCCAGCAGCTCGGTAGCGGGGGTCACCTCCTACGAGCAGTACTTC.

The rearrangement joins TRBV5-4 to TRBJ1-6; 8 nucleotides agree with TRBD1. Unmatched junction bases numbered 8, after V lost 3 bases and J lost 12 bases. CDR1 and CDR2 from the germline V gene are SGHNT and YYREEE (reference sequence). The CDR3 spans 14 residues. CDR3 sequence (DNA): TGTGCCAGCAGCTCACAGGGGGGCCCTGAACCCCTCCACTTT. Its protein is CASSSQGGPEPLHF.

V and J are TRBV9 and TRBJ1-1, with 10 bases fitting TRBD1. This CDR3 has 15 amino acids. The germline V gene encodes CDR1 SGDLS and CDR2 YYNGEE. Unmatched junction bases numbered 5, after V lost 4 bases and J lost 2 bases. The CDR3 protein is CASSLRTGGNTEAFF. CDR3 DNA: TGTGCCAGCAGCTTACGGACAGGGGGAAACACTGAAGCTTTCTTT.

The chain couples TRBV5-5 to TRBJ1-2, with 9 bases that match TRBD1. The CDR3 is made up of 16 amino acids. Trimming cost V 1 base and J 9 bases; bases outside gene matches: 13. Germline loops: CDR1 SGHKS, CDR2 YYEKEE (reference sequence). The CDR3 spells CASSLSGTGYFGSYTF. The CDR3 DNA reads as TGTGCCAGCAGCTTGTCCGGGACAGGGTATTTTGGTAGCTACACCTTC.

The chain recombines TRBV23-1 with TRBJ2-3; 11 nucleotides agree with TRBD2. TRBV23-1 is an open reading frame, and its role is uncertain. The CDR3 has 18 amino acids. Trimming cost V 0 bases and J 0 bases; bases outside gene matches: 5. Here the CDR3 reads CASSQSPGTSGSTDTQYF. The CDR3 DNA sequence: TGCGCCAGCAGTCAATCACCCGGGACTAGCGGAAGCACAGATACGCAGTATTTT.

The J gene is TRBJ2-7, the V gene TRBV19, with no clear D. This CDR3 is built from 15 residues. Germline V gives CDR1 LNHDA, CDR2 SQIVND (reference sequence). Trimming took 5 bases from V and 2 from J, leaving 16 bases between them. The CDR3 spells CASSPPGTATYEQYF. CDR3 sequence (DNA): TGTGCCAGTAGTCCCCCCGGAACAGCCACCTACGAGCAGTACTTC.

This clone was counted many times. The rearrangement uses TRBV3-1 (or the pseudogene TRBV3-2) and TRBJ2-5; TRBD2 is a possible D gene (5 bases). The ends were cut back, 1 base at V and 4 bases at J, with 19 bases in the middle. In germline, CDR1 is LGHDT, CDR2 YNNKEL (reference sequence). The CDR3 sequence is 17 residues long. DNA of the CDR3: TGTGCCAGCAGCCAAGGAGGTGGGAGTGGGTCATCAGAGACCCAGTACTTC. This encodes CASSQGGGSGSSETQYF.

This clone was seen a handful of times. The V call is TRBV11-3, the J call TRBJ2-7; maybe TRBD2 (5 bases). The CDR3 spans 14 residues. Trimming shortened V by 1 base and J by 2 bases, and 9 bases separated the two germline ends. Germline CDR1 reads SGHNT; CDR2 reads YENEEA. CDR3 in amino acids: CASSLAAGPYEQYF. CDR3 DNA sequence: TGTGCCAGCAGCTTAGCGGCGGGCCCCTACGAGCAGTACTTC.

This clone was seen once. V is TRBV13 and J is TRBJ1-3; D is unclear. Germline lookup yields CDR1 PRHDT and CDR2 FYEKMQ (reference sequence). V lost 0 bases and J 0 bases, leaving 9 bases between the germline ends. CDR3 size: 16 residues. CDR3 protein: CASSLGLEFSGNTIYF. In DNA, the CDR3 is TGTGCCAGCAGCTTAGGTCTGGAGTTCTCTGGAAACACCATATATTTT.

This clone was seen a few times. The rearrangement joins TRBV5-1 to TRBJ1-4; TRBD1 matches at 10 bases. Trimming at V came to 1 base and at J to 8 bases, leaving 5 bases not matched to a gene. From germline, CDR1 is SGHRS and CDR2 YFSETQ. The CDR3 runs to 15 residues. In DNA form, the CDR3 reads TGCGCCAGCAGCTTGCGCCGGGACAGGGGCGAAAAACTGTTTTTT. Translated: CASSLRRDRGEKLFF.

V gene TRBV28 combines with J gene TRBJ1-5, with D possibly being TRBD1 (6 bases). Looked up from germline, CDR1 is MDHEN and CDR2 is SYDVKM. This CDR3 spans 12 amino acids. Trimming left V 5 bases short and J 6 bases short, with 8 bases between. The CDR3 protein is CASSTGFQPQHF. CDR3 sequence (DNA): TGTGCCAGCAGTACAGGGTTTCAGCCCCAGCATTTT. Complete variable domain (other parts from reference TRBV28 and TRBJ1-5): DVKVTQSSRYLVKRTGEKVFLECVQDMDHENMFWYRQDPGLGLRLIYFSYDVKMKEKGDIPEGYSVSREKKERFSLILESASTNQTSMYLCASSTGFQPQHFGDGTRLSIL.

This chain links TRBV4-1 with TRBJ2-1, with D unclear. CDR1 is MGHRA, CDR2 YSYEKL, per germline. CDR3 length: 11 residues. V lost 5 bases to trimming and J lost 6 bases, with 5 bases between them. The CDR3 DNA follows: TGCGCCAGCAGCTACATCAATGAGCAGTTCTTC. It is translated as CASSYINEQFF.

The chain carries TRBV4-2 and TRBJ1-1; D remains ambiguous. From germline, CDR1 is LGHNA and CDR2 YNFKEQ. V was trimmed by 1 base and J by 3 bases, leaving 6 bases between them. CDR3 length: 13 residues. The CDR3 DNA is TGTGCCAGCAGCCAAGTCGGGGACACTGAAGCTTTCTTT. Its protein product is CASSQVGDTEAFF.

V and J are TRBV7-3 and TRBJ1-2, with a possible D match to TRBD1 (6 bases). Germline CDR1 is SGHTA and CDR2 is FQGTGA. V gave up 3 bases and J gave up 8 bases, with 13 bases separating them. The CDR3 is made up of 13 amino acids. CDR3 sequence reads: CASSFTGSQGYTF. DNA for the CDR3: TGTGCCAGCAGCTTTACAGGGAGTCAGGGCTACACCTTC.

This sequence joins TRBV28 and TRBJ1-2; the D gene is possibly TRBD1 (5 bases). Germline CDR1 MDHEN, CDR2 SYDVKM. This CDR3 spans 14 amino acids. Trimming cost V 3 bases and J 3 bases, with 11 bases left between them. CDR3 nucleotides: TGTGCCAGCAGTTTCAGGGATTCTTACTATGGCTACACCTTC. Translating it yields CASSFRDSYYGYTF.

The CDR3 DNA reads TGTGCCATCAGTGAACTGGCTAGCGGGGACTCCTACGAGCAGTACTTC. Translated: CAISELASGDSYEQYF. The chain carries TRBV10-3 and TRBJ2-7; 9 bases align to TRBD2. After removal of 3 bases from V and 0 bases from J, the junction contained 6 bases not matched to a gene. This CDR3 comprises 16 residues. Per the germline V gene, CDR1 is ENHRY and CDR2 is SYGVKD.

The CDR3 coding sequence is TGCAGCGTTGAAGGGCGACAGGCCTACGAGCAGTACTTC. Its protein product is CSVEGRQAYEQYF. The V gene is TRBV29-1, the J gene TRBJ2-7; D might be TRBD1 (6 bases). The CDR3 consists of 13 residues. The V gene's germline CDR1 is SQVTM and CDR2 ANQGSEA. V was shortened by 1 base and J by 2 bases, with 9 bases between the two germline ends.

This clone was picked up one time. The CDR3 DNA sequence: TGTGCCAGCTCAGGTTTCACAGGGACGACTGAAGCTTTCTTT. This translates into CASSGFTGTTEAFF. The chain joins TRBV18 to TRBJ1-1; a weak D match, TRBD1 (6 bases). Trimming shortened V by 5 bases and J by 5 bases, and 15 bases separated the two germline ends. The CDR3 is made up of 14 amino acids. CDR1 and CDR2 (germline): KGHSH, LQKENI.

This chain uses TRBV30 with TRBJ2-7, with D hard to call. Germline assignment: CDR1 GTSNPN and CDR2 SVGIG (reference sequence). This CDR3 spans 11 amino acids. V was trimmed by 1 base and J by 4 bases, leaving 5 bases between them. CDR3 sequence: CAWSGGYEQYF. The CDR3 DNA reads TGTGCCTGGAGTGGAGGATACGAGCAGTACTTC.

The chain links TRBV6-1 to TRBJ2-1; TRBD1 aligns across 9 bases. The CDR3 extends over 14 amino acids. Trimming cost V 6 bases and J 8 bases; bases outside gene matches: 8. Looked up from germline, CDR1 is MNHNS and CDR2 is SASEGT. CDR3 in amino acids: CASRGGQGHDEQFF. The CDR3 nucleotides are TGTGCCAGCAGGGGCGGACAGGGGCACGATGAGCAGTTCTTC.

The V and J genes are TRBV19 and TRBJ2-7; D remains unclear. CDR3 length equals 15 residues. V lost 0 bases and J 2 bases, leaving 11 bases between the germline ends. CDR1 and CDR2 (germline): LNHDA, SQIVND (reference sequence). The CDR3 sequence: CASSIDLDLTYEQYF. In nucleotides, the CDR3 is TGTGCCAGTAGTATAGATCTCGACTTAACCTACGAGCAGTACTTC.

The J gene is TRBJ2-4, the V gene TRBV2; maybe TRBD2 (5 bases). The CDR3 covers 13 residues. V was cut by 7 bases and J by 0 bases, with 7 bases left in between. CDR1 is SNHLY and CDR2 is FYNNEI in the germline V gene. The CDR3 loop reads CASIALAKNIQYF. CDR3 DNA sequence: TGTGCCAGCATAGCGCTAGCCAAAAACATTCAGTACTTC.

The CDR3 DNA sequence: TGTGCCAGCAGCCTGTCACAGGGCGGCAATCAGCCCCAGCATTTT. As protein: CASSLSQGGNQPQHF. J is TRBJ1-5 and V is TRBV3-1 (or the pseudogene TRBV3-2); TRBD1 might be the D (6 bases). The CDR3 has 15 residues. The ends were cut back, 4 bases at V and 2 bases at J, with 12 bases in the middle. CDR1 and CDR2 from the germline V gene are LGHDT and YNNKEL (reference sequence).

The CDR3 DNA is TGTGCCAGCAGCTCGGGACTGGTAAGGACCGGGGAGCTGTTTTTT. It codes for CASSSGLVRTGELFF. V is TRBV5-4 and J is TRBJ2-2, with a tentative D call TRBD2 (6 bases). The V gene lost 3 bases and the J gene lost 5 bases, with 14 bases spanning the gap. Germline V gives CDR1 SGHNT, CDR2 YYREEE (reference sequence). The CDR3 spans 15 residues.

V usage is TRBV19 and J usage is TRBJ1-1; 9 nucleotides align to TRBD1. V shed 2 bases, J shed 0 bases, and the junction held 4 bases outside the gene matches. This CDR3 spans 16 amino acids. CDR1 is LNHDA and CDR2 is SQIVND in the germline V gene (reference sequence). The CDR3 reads CASSIWTGVLNTEAFF. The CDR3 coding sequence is TGTGCCAGTAGTATATGGACAGGGGTCCTGAACACTGAAGCTTTCTTT.